The T cell receptor beta chain under discussion was sequenced for a study of graft-versus-host responses after intestinal transplantation. Generated by immunoSEQ multiplex PCR, the TCRdb table keeps only in-frame clones and is missing some. Of 80,000 to 90,000 clones listed, roughly 92% are singletons. A remark on this clone: No antigen is known for it.

The CDR3 is 15 residues long. V shed 3 bases and J shed 3 bases, with 12 bases lying between them. Per germline, CDR1 LNHDA and CDR2 SQIVND (reference sequence). The chain uses TRBV19 and TRBJ1-5; the D gene is possibly TRBD1 (5 bases). The clonotype comes from a human donor who received an intestinal transplant. The material was unstimulated CD4+ T cells sorted from spleen or lymph node cells, obtained before intestinal transplant. Written as DNA, the CDR3 is TGTGCCAGTAGTATCCGGGACGGTCACAATCAGCCCCAGCATTTT. Its translation is CASSIRDGHNQPQHF.